These T cell receptor beta chains were read from a single sample in a study of response to subunit inactivated influenza vaccine. TCRdb used MiXCR to reprocess the RT-PCR reads, holding one entry per CDR3 protein. Among around 470,000 distinct CDR3 sequences, 6% to 9% were seen once, and the ten largest hold over 10%. The specimen was PBMCs from blood, collected roughly 24 months after vaccination. These receptors were obtained from a man aged 50 to 75 who received an inactivated influenza vaccine. Both conserved end residues are part of each CDR3. D genes are given only for firm matches. Rows may omit the clone size; those that give it use once, few, many or a size class.

>TRBJ2-6|15|TRBV5-1|.|TRBD1
TGCGCCAGCAGCTTCCAACCGATAGGGACAGAAGTCCTGACTTTC
CASSFQPIGTEVLTF
>TRBJ2-7|13|TRBV6-2/TRBV6-3|few|.
TGTGCCAGCAGTTACAGGGTGCACTACGAGCAGTACTTC
CASSYRVHYEQYF
>TRBJ2-2|15|TRBV5-1|many|.
TGCGCCAGCAGCTTGTCCGGGGGATCCACCGGGGAGCTGTTTTTT
CASSLSGGSTGELFF
>TRBJ1-2|13|TRBV7-2|once|.
TGTGCCAGCAGCTTAGCCGTGATCAATGGCTACACCTTC
CASSLAVINGYTF
>TRBJ1-5|15|TRBV2|many|TRBD1
TGTGCCAGCAGTTGGGACAGTAATAGCAATCAGCCCCAGCATTTT
CASSWDSNSNQPQHF
>TRBJ2-7|12|TRBV25-1|many|.
TGTGCCAGCAGTGAGGGTTTCCACGAGCAGTACTTC
CASSEGFHEQYF
>TRBJ2-7|15|TRBV19|.|.
TGTGCCAGTAGTGAACAGGGCGCCCGTACCTACGAGCAGTACTTC
CASSEQGARTYEQYF
>TRBJ2-6|15|TRBV29-1|.|.
TGCAGCGTTGTTACACCCAGGGATGGGGCCAACGTCCTGACTTTC
CSVVTPRDGANVLTF
>TRBJ2-5|14|TRBV28|few|.
TGTGCCAGCAGTTTATATTCAGGTCGGGAGACCCAGTACTTC
CASSLYSGRETQYF
>TRBJ1-2|13|TRBV29-1|.|TRBD1
TGCAGCGTCACATCAGGGGGCAGCTATGGCTACACCTTC
CSVTSGGSYGYTF
>TRBJ2-1|17|TRBV3-1|many|TRBD2
TGTGCCAGCAGCCTACAAACTTTAGCGGGAGCGTACAATGAGCAGTTCTTC
CASSLQTLAGAYNEQFF
>TRBJ2-4|14|TRBV6-2/TRBV6-3|.|.
TGTGCCAGCCAAGATACGGTAGCCAAAAACATTCAGTACTTC
CASQDTVAKNIQYF
>TRBJ2-1|16|TRBV7-2|.|TRBD2
TGTGCCAGCAGCCAGCGGGGGGATCCCTACTACAATGAGCAGTTCTTC
CASSQRGDPYYNEQFF